The clone carrying this TCR beta chain is judged medium-sized (0.01 to 0.1%). TCRdb analysed the 5' RACE reads with MiXCR anew, one entry per CDR3 protein. This sample has about 6,000 distinct CDR3 sequences, with approximately 20% found just once. This specimen belongs to a study of spatial heterogeneity in lung cancer. The CDR3 length is 13 residues. V was trimmed by 3 bases and J by 4 bases, leaving 9 bases between them. The germline gives CDR1 SGDLS, CDR2 YYNGEE. Time point of the sample: sample taken at primary tumor resection. There were 72 donors, all of them untreated patients with early-stage non-small cell lung cancer.

This clonotype originated in a male donor with early-stage non-small cell lung cancer. The chain has TRBV9 and TRBJ2-3; D possibly corresponds to TRBD1 (5 bases). The sample consisted of normal lung tissue next to the tumor, taken at surgery. Written as DNA, the CDR3 is TGTGCCAGCAGCGCTCAGGGTTCAGATACGCAGTATTTT. Translating gives CASSAQGSDTQYF.